This TCR beta chain is drawn from a study of blood T cells in healthy people across ages. Overall study results and limits: Long-lived donors had more naive CD4+ cells and higher diversity than aged donors. The donors' CMV status was not determined, possibly confounding changes in expanded clonotypes. It was not possible, with unsorted PBMCs, to conclusively compare naive and antigen-experienced cells. Underestimates were what the diversity estimates from one million T cells were considered to be.

On this clonotype itself: Its antigen is not identified.

A sample-barcoded 5' primer and a J-beta primer mix were used in a second PCR of about 7 to 11 cycles. From the 5' RACE reads, TCRdb called clonotypes with MiXCR, one entry per CDR3 protein. Here the sample spans around 870,000 distinct CDR3 sequences, around 28% being singletons. Input material: blood. This TCR was recovered from a woman older than 75 in good health.

The CDR3 protein is CASSLGWRGAANTGELFF. DNA for the CDR3: TGTGCCAGCAGCTTAGGATGGCGGGGGGCAGCGAACACCGGGGAGCTGTTTTTT. The V and J genes are TRBV7-2 and TRBJ2-2, with 8 bases aligning to TRBD2. The germline V gene has CDR1 SGHTA and CDR2 FQGNSA. V lost 1 base to trimming and J lost 0 bases; unmatched junction nucleotides: 7. The CDR3 loop spans 18 amino acids.